This T cell receptor beta chain derives from a study of beta chain features in type 1 diabetes. Looking at the study overall: Analysis included 100 million to 110 million sorted cells drawn from all samples.

V shed 8 bases and J 4 bases; nucleotides not matched to a gene: 16. CDR1 SGHAT and CDR2 FQDESV come from the germline V gene (reference sequence). The CDR3 is 16 residues long. Expressed TCRB transcripts were sequenced, since all the RNA that had been isolated was reverse transcribed. TCRdb's table, derived via immunoSEQ multiplex PCR, lists solely in-frame clones and lacks some. Of over 150,000 clones in the sample, 9% to 12% were seen once. Findings and limits, study-wide: Fewer junction insertions and more nucleotide deletions appeared in type 1 diabetes patients. The study found moderately but significantly shorter TCRB CDR3s in all four CD4+ subsets of Type 1 diabetes patients.

A note on this clone: Its matching antigen is unknown.

Each donor gave one heparinised blood draw averaging around 120 mL. Using CD45RO/CCR7/CD25/CD127/CD95/CD27, CD4+ naive, central memory, regulatory and stem cell-like memory cells were sorted. The source of this sequence is a man aged 25-45 years with type 1 diabetes. Sequencing was carried out using central memory CD4+ T cells from blood. The chain employs TRBV11-1 and TRBJ2-7; 8 bases are shared with TRBD2. DNA for the CDR3: TGTGCCAGCCGAAGAAAAGGGGCGGGAGGAATTTACGAGCAGTACTTC. Translating gives CASRRKGAGGIYEQYF. The full variable domain, with the rest looked up from reference TRBV11-1 and TRBJ2-7, is EAEVAQSPRYKITEKSQAVAFWCDPISGHATLYWYRQILGQGPELLVQFQDESVVDDSQLPKDRFSAERLKGVDSTLKIQPAELGDSAMYLCASRRKGAGGIYEQYFGPGTRLTVT.